This entry lists 30 T cell receptor beta chains sequenced from one sample in a study of T cells in Graves' hyperthyroidism and ophthalmopathy. The source material, RNA transcripts, was used to amplify TCR beta CDR3 regions. TCR CDR3 regions were first amplified by RT-PCR with HTBI primers. TCRdb re-called the multiplex PCR reads through MiXCR, storing one row per CDR3 protein. The table lists fewer than 800,000 distinct CDR3 sequences, roughly 15% of them singletons. Source material: blood. These receptors came from a young man with Graves' hyperthyroidism.

This clonotype was seen only a few times. V gene TRBV20-1 combines with J gene TRBJ1-2; tentatively, D is TRBD1 (6 bases). Germline CDR1 and CDR2: DFQATT and SNEGSKA (reference sequence). Trimming cost V 5 bases and J 4 bases, with 14 bases left between them. This CDR3 has 13 residues. CDR3 bases: TGCAGTGCTCGGGACATCGTTATCTATGGCTACACCTTC. Translation: CSARDIVIYGYTF.

This clonotype was counted ten times or more. The V call is TRBV27, the J call TRBJ1-5, with D unclear. CDR3 length: 16 amino acids. The germline V and J ends were trimmed by 1 base and 1 base, with 11 bases remaining between them. Per germline, CDR1 MNHEY and CDR2 SMNVEV (reference sequence). The CDR3, as DNA: TGTGCCAGCAGTTTATACCCCCCCCAAAGCAATCAGCCCCAGCATTTT. Its protein is CASSLYPPQSNQPQHF.

This clonotype was seen repeatedly, ten times or more. The chain employs TRBV20-1 and TRBJ2-7; 9 bases match TRBD1. CDR1 is DFQATT, CDR2 SNEGSKA, per germline (reference sequence). This CDR3 contains 12 residues. V lost 5 bases and J lost 3; bases outside the gene matches: 2. This CDR3 is CSAGQGRYEQYF. CDR3 nucleotides: TGCAGTGCTGGACAGGGGCGCTACGAGCAGTACTTC.

This clonotype was counted many times. CDR3 coding DNA: TGTGCCAGCAGTATAGCGGGAGGGGTATACTACGAGCAGTACTTC. It is translated as CASSIAGGVYYEQYF. V is TRBV28 and J is TRBJ2-7; 11 bases match TRBD2. Germline V gene sequence: CDR1 MDHEN, CDR2 SYDVKM. The CDR3 has 15 residues. The V gene end was trimmed by 5 bases and the J gene end by 3 bases; junction bases not matched to a gene: 6.

The chain couples TRBV6-2 or TRBV6-3 to TRBJ2-7; the D gene is possibly TRBD2 (6 bases). CDR3 length equals 15 residues. The germline V and J ends were trimmed by 5 bases and 3 bases, with 17 bases remaining between them. Germline loops: CDR1 MNHEY, CDR2 SVGEGT. The CDR3 loop reads CASSNRRGAYYEQYF. In DNA, the CDR3 is TGTGCCAGCAGTAACCGCCGCGGGGCTTACTACGAGCAGTACTTC.

This clonotype was observed many times. The chain recombines TRBV5-1 with TRBJ2-1; TRBD2 might be the D (6 bases). Trimming stripped 0 bases from V and 4 bases from J, with 11 bases between. This CDR3 comprises 15 residues. Germline values: CDR1 SGHRS, CDR2 YFSETQ. DNA for the CDR3: TGCGCCAGCAGCTTGGTCGGGGCGGGGTACAATGAGCAGTTCTTC. It encodes CASSLVGAGYNEQFF.

In its sample, this clonotype was seen a few times. The gene calls are TRBV9 and TRBJ2-1; possible D gene TRBD2, 5 bases. The V and J ends lost 4 bases and 2 bases respectively, with 19 bases between them. In germline, CDR1 is SGDLS, CDR2 YYNGEE. The CDR3 has 17 amino acids. The CDR3 reads CASSSSIGLAPYNEQFF. CDR3 DNA sequence: TGTGCCAGCAGCTCAAGCATCGGGCTAGCCCCCTACAATGAGCAGTTCTTC.

This clonotype was seen only a few times. The chain links TRBV7-3 to TRBJ2-3, with D perhaps matching TRBD1 (6 bases). Trimming cost V 5 bases and J 4 bases, with 13 bases left between them. CDR3 length: 14 residues. CDR1 SGHTA and CDR2 FQGTGA come from the germline V gene. CDR3 region: CASSPPGTSDTQYF. CDR3 in DNA: TGTGCCAGCAGCCCCCCTGGGACATCAGATACGCAGTATTTT.

The chain is built from TRBV11-3 and TRBJ1-4; D remains ambiguous. The CDR3 runs to 14 residues. Germline assignment: CDR1 SGHNT and CDR2 YENEEA. Deletions cut 1 base from V and 6 bases from J, with 9 bases between. The DNA of the CDR3 is TGTGCCAGCAGCTTAGCGTCGGGTGATGAAAAACTGTTTTTT. It is translated as CASSLASGDEKLFF.

This clonotype appeared a few times. The genes are TRBV4-3 and TRBJ2-7; D not certain. V shed 0 bases and J shed 4 bases, with 13 bases lying between them. In germline, CDR1 is LGHNA, CDR2 YSLEER. CDR3 length equals 15 residues. CDR3 protein: CASSQDRLDGYEQYF. CDR3 bases: TGCGCCAGCAGCCAAGATAGGCTGGATGGATACGAGCAGTACTTC.

The chain links TRBV6-1 to TRBJ1-2, with 7 bases fitting TRBD1. CDR1 is MNHNS, CDR2 SASEGT, per germline. The trim removed 3 bases at V and 4 bases at J, leaving 5 bases unmatched. The CDR3 spans 14 residues. The CDR3 spells CASSEPGGSYGYTF. Here the CDR3 DNA reads TGTGCCAGCAGTGAGCCAGGGGGAAGCTATGGCTACACCTTC.

Ten or more counts support this clonotype. The chain has TRBV6-1 and TRBJ2-5, with 13 bases fitting TRBD2. The V and J ends lost 5 bases and 4 bases, in that order; junction bases with no gene match: 10. The CDR3 spans 17 residues. Germline V gives CDR1 MNHNS, CDR2 SASEGT. This CDR3 is CASSTLTSGRASETQYF. In DNA, the CDR3 is TGTGCCAGCAGTACCTTAACTAGCGGGAGGGCCTCAGAGACCCAGTACTTC.

Ten or more counts support this clonotype. The V gene is TRBV28, the J gene TRBJ2-7, with 11 bases aligning to TRBD2. V shed 6 bases and J 1 base; nucleotides not matched to a gene: 5. Germline loops: CDR1 MDHEN, CDR2 SYDVKM. The CDR3 is made up of 15 amino acids. CDR3 in DNA: TGTGCCAGCAGGTTAGCGGGAGGGCCTTCCTACGAGCAGTACTTC. It encodes CASRLAGGPSYEQYF.

The chain uses TRBV19 and TRBJ1-2, with 8 bases matching TRBD1. V lost 3 bases, J lost 1 base, and 7 bases stayed unmatched. Germline CDR1 reads LNHDA; CDR2 reads SQIVND (reference sequence). This CDR3 spans 16 amino acids. The CDR3 sequence: CASSMGGQGYNYGYTF. CDR3 DNA: TGTGCCAGTAGTATGGGTGGACAGGGATATAACTATGGCTACACCTTC.

The chain links TRBV6-9 to TRBJ2-1; unclear D gene. The CDR3 extends over 18 amino acids. Germline V gives CDR1 MNHGY, CDR2 SVAAGI. V lost 0 bases and J 2 bases, leaving 17 bases between the germline ends. The CDR3 region is CASSYSYSNSEAYNEQFF. CDR3 coding DNA: TGTGCCAGCAGTTATTCGTACTCTAACAGCGAGGCCTACAATGAGCAGTTCTTC.

In its sample, this clonotype was seen many times. V and J are TRBV10-3 and TRBJ2-5; 9 positions agree with TRBD2. The junction had 2 bases not matched to a gene; V was cut back by 6 bases and J by 3 bases. This CDR3 has 13 residues. Germline CDR1 reads ENHRY; CDR2 reads SYGVKD. Here the CDR3 reads CAIRVAGEETQYF. In nucleotides, the CDR3 is TGTGCCATCAGGGTAGCGGGAGAAGAGACCCAGTACTTC.

This clonotype appeared many times. The chain couples TRBV27 to TRBJ2-1; the match to TRBD2 covers 13 bases. V was clipped by 0 bases and J by 7 bases; unmatched bases: 6. This CDR3 spans 17 amino acids. CDR1 and CDR2 from the germline V gene are MNHEY and SMNVEV (reference sequence). The CDR3 DNA follows: TGTGCCAGCAGTTTATCTCCGACTAGCGGGAGGTGGAATGAGCAGTTCTTC. Translating gives CASSLSPTSGRWNEQFF.

The chain carries TRBV29-1 and TRBJ1-1, with 7 nucleotides matching TRBD1. Germline CDR1 is SQVTM and CDR2 is ANQGSEA. Trimming at V came to 6 bases and at J to 4 bases, leaving 11 bases not matched to a gene. The CDR3 is made up of 14 amino acids. The CDR3: CSVGRTGVLTEAFF. The CDR3 nucleotides read TGCAGCGTGGGGAGGACAGGCGTCCTCACTGAAGCTTTCTTT.

This sequence joins TRBV7-3 and TRBJ2-1; TRBD2 agrees at 8 bases. Germline CDR1 reads SGHTA; CDR2 reads FQGTGA. Trimming took 4 bases from V and 0 from J; bases not matched to a gene: 2. The CDR3 has 15 amino acids. CDR3 bases: TGTGCCAGCAGCTCTAGCGGGTACTCCTACAATGAGCAGTTCTTC. It codes for CASSSSGYSYNEQFF.

This clonotype occurred many times. The chain carries TRBV2 and TRBJ2-7; D gene ambiguous. Trimming removed 5 bases at V and 0 bases at J, with 14 bases between. This CDR3 region has 15 residues. Germline V gene data show CDR1 as SNHLY and CDR2 as FYNNEI. The CDR3 DNA follows: TGTGCCAGCAGTACCCCCAGGCGAAGCTCCTACGAGCAGTACTTC. Translation gives CASSTPRRSSYEQYF.

As to this clonotype: It may be a read error: a sequence one base away is much more abundant. As DNA, the CDR3 is TGTGCCAGCAATAGAAGGGGGCACTGGAATGAGCAGTACTTC. Translated, it gives CASNRRGHWNEQYF. The V call is TRBV28, the J call TRBJ2-7; TRBD1 matches at 7 bases. The germline CDR1 and CDR2 sequences are MDHEN and SYDVKM. V lost 7 bases and J lost 7; bases outside the gene matches: 13. CDR3 size: 14 residues.

V usage is TRBV29-1 and J usage is TRBJ2-2, with 7 positions matching TRBD1. Germline values: CDR1 SQVTM, CDR2 ANQGSEA. V shed 8 bases, J shed 3 bases, and the junction held 9 bases outside the gene matches. The CDR3 spans 14 residues. Here the CDR3 DNA reads TGCAGCACTAGAACAGGGGCTTACACCGGGGAGCTGTTTTTT. Translating gives CSTRTGAYTGELFF.

This clonotype was observed at least ten times. The chain recombines TRBV29-1 with TRBJ1-1, with D hard to call. Germline CDR1 and CDR2: SQVTM and ANQGSEA. V gave up 8 bases and J gave up 3 bases, with 10 bases separating them. The CDR3 covers 11 residues. CDR3 nucleotides: TGCAGCATACAGAAACACACTGAAGCTTTCTTT. Its protein product is CSIQKHTEAFF. The complete variable domain, with remaining parts taken from reference TRBV29-1 and TRBJ1-1, reads SAVISQKPSRDICQRGTSLTIQCQVDSQVTMMFWYRQQPGQSLTLIATANQGSEATYESGFVIDKFPISRPNLTFSTLTVSNMSPEDSSIYLCSIQKHTEAFFGQGTRLTVV.

This clonotype was counted ten times or more. This chain uses TRBV18 with TRBJ2-7; D is possibly TRBD1 or TRBD2 (5 bases each). The ends were cut back, 4 bases at V and 2 bases at J, with 12 bases in the middle. The germline gives CDR1 KGHSH, CDR2 LQKENI. The length of the CDR3 is 14 residues. CDR3 sequence: CASSLSGRTYEQYF. The CDR3 DNA is TGTGCCAGCTCACTCTCGGGACGGACCTACGAGCAGTACTTC.

The CDR3 is CASSLWGTGAPPDTQYF. CDR3 DNA sequence: TGCGCCAGCAGCTTGTGGGGGACAGGGGCCCCCCCCGATACGCAGTATTTT. J is TRBJ2-3 and V is TRBV5-1, with 10 bases lining up with TRBD1. Trimming cost V 1 base and J 6 bases; bases outside gene matches: 11. This CDR3 has 17 amino acids. The germline V gene has CDR1 SGHRS and CDR2 YFSETQ.

This clonotype turned up a few times. The chain uses TRBV6-1 and TRBJ2-3; D call uncertain. The CDR3 loop spans 15 amino acids. Germline V gene sequence: CDR1 MNHNS, CDR2 SASEGT. The V end was cut by 2 bases, the J end by 2 bases, with 11 bases between. CDR3 protein: CASSEIGQTTDTQYF. DNA for the CDR3: TGTGCCAGCAGTGAAATCGGTCAGACCACAGATACGCAGTATTTT.

In its sample, this clonotype was seen many times. The CDR3 region has the DNA TGTGCCTGGAGGATATCTAGCGGGACGAATGAGCAGTTCTTC. Translating gives CAWRISSGTNEQFF. This chain connects TRBV30 to TRBJ2-1, with 9 bases lining up with TRBD2. The germline CDR1 and CDR2 sequences are GTSNPN and SVGIG (reference sequence). Losses at the gene ends were 3 bases for V and 7 bases for J; bases not matched to a gene: 7. This CDR3 comprises 14 residues.

CDR3 residues: CATKQGSTEAFF. The CDR3 nucleotides are TGTGCCACCAAACAGGGGTCCACTGAAGCTTTCTTT. The J gene is TRBJ1-1, the V gene TRBV15, with TRBD1 matching 7 bases. The V and J ends lost 7 bases and 4 bases, in that order; junction bases with no gene match: 3. The CDR3 is 12 amino acids. The germline V gene encodes CDR1 LNHNV and CDR2 YYDKDF (reference sequence).

At least ten counts were recorded for this clonotype. The CDR3 region has the DNA TGTGCCTGGAGTGTACAGGGGACCGACAATGAGCAGTTCTTC. The encoded protein is CAWSVQGTDNEQFF. The rearrangement joins TRBV30 to TRBJ2-1; 7 nucleotides align to TRBD1. The CDR3 has 14 residues. V lost 0 bases and J lost 5; bases outside the gene matches: 4. Germline V lookup: CDR1 GTSNPN, CDR2 SVGIG (reference sequence). The full variable domain, with the rest looked up from reference TRBV30 and TRBJ2-1, is SQTIHQWPATLVQPVGSPLSLECTVEGTSNPNLYWYRQAAGRGLQLLFYSVGIGQISSEVPQNLSASRPQDRQFILSSKKLLLSDSGFYLCAWSVQGTDNEQFFGPGTRLTVL.

This clonotype was seen many times. J is TRBJ2-3 and V is TRBV2; the match to TRBD2 covers 14 bases. The CDR3 loop spans 15 amino acids. CDR1 and CDR2 (germline): SNHLY, FYNNEI. J was trimmed by 5 bases and V by 4 bases; bases with no gene match: 2. DNA for the CDR3: TGTGCCAGCAGTGGGACTAGCGGGAGGATAGATACGCAGTATTTT. It encodes CASSGTSGRIDTQYF. The full variable domain, with the rest looked up from reference TRBV2 and TRBJ2-3, is EPEVTQTPSHQVTQMGQEVILRCVPISNHLYFYWYRQILGQKVEFLVSFYNNEISEKSEIFDDQFSVERPDGSNFTLKIRSTKLEDSAMYFCASSGTSGRIDTQYFGPGTRLTVL.